This entry describes one T cell receptor (beta chain). This sample was included in a study of blood T cell repertoires in COVID-19. Study background: There were acute and convalescent COVID-19 samples, and they came from the United States, Italy and Spain. T cells, B-cell-depleted T cells, or PBMCs provided the cDNA or gDNA that served as material.

V was clipped by 7 bases and J by 0 bases, with 10 bases between them. This CDR3 has 13 residues. The germline CDR1 and CDR2 sequences are SQVTM and ANQGSEA. Authors' analysis steps: Reference gene primer amplification yielded estimated nucleated cell counts. The table came from immunoSEQ multiplex PCR; TCRdb's copy has only in-frame clones and leaves some out. V and J calls and clone size are as listed in that table; D and trimming were resolved from the DNA. Of approximately 210,000 clones listed, 75% to 85% are singletons. Individuals drawn from 20 to 30 US areas were about 18 to 100 years old. This TCR came from a woman aged 50 to 60 with acute COVID-19. What was sequenced was PBMCs or T cells enriched from blood (not recorded which). This chain uses TRBV29-1 with TRBJ1-3; tentative D call: TRBD1 (6 bases). CDR3 amino acids: CSAGTFSGNTIYF. The DNA of the CDR3 is TGCAGCGCCGGGACATTCTCTGGAAACACCATATATTTT.